The 30 T cell receptor beta chains below were found in one sample sequenced in a study of blood T cell repertoires in COVID-19. Sequencing used immunoSEQ multiplex PCR; TCRdb keeps in-frame clones, though not all of them. The sample contains a few hundred thousand clones, approximately 88% of which appear only once. Sequenced: peripheral blood. The receptor set was obtained from a woman aged 30 to 39 who had recovered from COVID-19.

The V gene is TRBV12-3 or TRBV12-4, the J gene TRBJ2-2; D may be TRBD2 (5 bases). Trimming shortened V by 6 bases and J by 4 bases, and 9 bases separated the two germline ends. There are 13 residues in the CDR3. In DNA form, the CDR3 reads TGTGCCAGCAGCCCGGGGTTCACCGGGGAGCTGTTTTTT. This gives the protein CASSPGFTGELFF.

The chain combines TRBV28 with TRBJ2-1; the D gene is possibly TRBD1 (6 bases). The CDR3 covers 13 residues. The germline V gene has CDR1 MDHEN and CDR2 SYDVKM. V was shortened by 6 bases and J by 3 bases, with 9 bases between the two germline ends. The CDR3 loop is CASSRGGYNEQFF. In nucleotides, the CDR3 is TGTGCCAGCAGCCGAGGGGGCTACAATGAGCAGTTCTTC.

The rearrangement joins TRBV5-1 to TRBJ2-1, with 11 bases lining up with TRBD1. J was trimmed by 6 bases and V by 0 bases; bases with no gene match: 11. CDR1 is SGHRS and CDR2 is YFSETQ in the germline V gene. CDR3 length equals 18 residues. The CDR3 DNA follows: TGCGCCAGCAGCTTGGTCTTTGGAGGCGGGACAGGGGGCAATGAGCAGTTCTTC. Translated, it gives CASSLVFGGGTGGNEQFF.

V and J are TRBV2 and TRBJ2-5; tentatively, D is TRBD1 (6 bases). This CDR3 region has 14 residues. Germline V CDR1 and CDR2: SNHLY, FYNNEI. V was trimmed by 6 bases and J by 0 bases, leaving 11 bases between them. CDR3 bases: TGTGCCAGCAGCCAGAGGACAGACCAAGAGACCCAGTACTTC. It codes for CASSQRTDQETQYF.

Turning to this clone: Other nucleotide sequences in the sample specify the same CDR3. The chain is built from TRBV7-9 and TRBJ2-2; the match to TRBD1 covers 8 bases. Looked up from germline, CDR1 is SEHNR and CDR2 is FQNEAQ (reference sequence). This CDR3 has 15 residues. Trimming removed 5 bases from V and 4 bases from J; junction bases left unmatched: 6. The CDR3 DNA reads as TGTGCCAGCAGCCCAGGACAGGGTGGCACCGGGGAGCTGTTTTTT. Its translation is CASSPGQGGTGELFF. The full variable domain, completed using reference TRBV7-9 and TRBJ2-2, is DTGVSQNPRHKITKRGQNVTFRCDPISEHNRLYWYRQTLGQGPEFLTYFQNEAQLEKSRLLSDRFSAERPKGSFSTLEIQRTEQGDSAMYLCASSPGQGGTGELFFGEGSRLTVL.

CDR3 in amino acids: CASSSLRQGSTYEQYF. In DNA, the CDR3 is TGTGCCAGCAGTTCCCTCCGACAGGGATCAACCTACGAGCAGTACTTC. V usage is TRBV27 and J usage is TRBJ2-7; 7 bases are shared with TRBD1. The CDR3 runs to 16 residues. The germline gives CDR1 MNHEY, CDR2 SMNVEV (reference sequence). The J segment lost 2 bases and the V segment lost 4 bases, leaving 11 bases of the junction unmatched.

The chain joins TRBV24-1 to TRBJ2-2; 9 positions match TRBD1. Germline CDR1 reads KGHDR; CDR2 reads SFDVKD. This CDR3 contains 16 residues. J was trimmed by 6 bases and V by 4 bases; bases with no gene match: 8. The CDR3: CATSEPGQGGAGELFF. Written as DNA, the CDR3 is TGTGCCACCAGTGAGCCGGGACAGGGTGGGGCCGGGGAGCTGTTTTTT.

The rearrangement links TRBV11-2 to TRBJ2-7; 9 bases are a match to TRBD1. Germline V gene sequence: CDR1 SGHAT, CDR2 FQNNGV. The length of the CDR3 is 18 residues. V trimming: 1 base; J trimming: 6 bases; junction bases outside the gene matches: 16. CDR3 protein: CASSLGGGEGTGLSEQYF. The DNA for the CDR3 is TGTGCCAGCAGCTTAGGAGGGGGAGAGGGGACAGGGCTTTCCGAGCAGTACTTC.

This clone was observed a single time. The V call is TRBV11-3, the J call TRBJ2-1; tentative D call: TRBD2 (6 bases). Between the trimmed V and J ends, which lost 4 bases and 10 bases, there was a span of 17 bases. Per the germline V gene, CDR1 is SGHNT and CDR2 is YENEEA. CDR3 length: 14 amino acids. The CDR3 DNA is TGTGCCAGCAGCTCCGGGGGTGCCTCTAGGGAGCAGTTCTTC. Translated, it gives CASSSGGASREQFF.

V is TRBV28 and J is TRBJ2-1, with 13 bases that match TRBD2. The CDR3 loop spans 15 amino acids. The germline CDR1 and CDR2 sequences are MDHEN and SYDVKM. V lost 5 bases and J lost 6; bases outside the gene matches: 4. The CDR3 region has the DNA TGTGCCAGCAGTCCTACTAGCGGGGGGGCCAATGAGCAGTTCTTC. Translating gives CASSPTSGGANEQFF.

The genes are TRBV10-3 and TRBJ1-6, with D maybe TRBD1 (5 bases). V gave up 0 bases and J gave up 9 bases, with 12 bases separating them. Per germline, CDR1 ENHRY and CDR2 SYGVKD. The CDR3 consists of 15 residues. CDR3 in amino acids: CAISESISRASPLHF. The DNA of the CDR3 is TGTGCCATCAGTGAGTCTATCAGCAGGGCTTCACCCCTCCACTTT.

The CDR3 DNA reads TGTGCCAGCTGCAGGGGGGATTCACCCCTCCACTTT. It translates to CASCRGDSPLHF. The chain employs TRBV6-5 and TRBJ1-6; 7 bases fit TRBD1. The V and J ends lost 8 bases and 8 bases, in that order; junction bases with no gene match: 3. Per germline, CDR1 MNHEY and CDR2 SVGAGI. CDR3 size: 12 residues.

This sequence joins TRBV7-9 and TRBJ2-3, with 10 positions matching TRBD1. J was trimmed by 2 bases and V by 5 bases; bases with no gene match: 7. The CDR3 runs 16 residues. The germline V gene encodes CDR1 SEHNR and CDR2 FQNEAQ (reference sequence). CDR3 bases: TGTGCCAGCAGCCCGCGGACAGGGGGGGACACAGATACGCAGTATTTT. This gives the protein CASSPRTGGDTDTQYF. Drawing the rest from reference TRBV7-9 and TRBJ2-3, the complete variable domain is DTGVSQNPRHKITKRGQNVTFRCDPISEHNRLYWYRQTLGQGPEFLTYFQNEAQLEKSRLLSDRFSAERPKGSFSTLEIQRTEQGDSAMYLCASSPRTGGDTDTQYFGPGTRLTVL.

The chain carries TRBV9 and TRBJ1-1; D call uncertain. This CDR3 spans 14 amino acids. Germline V CDR1 and CDR2: SGDLS, YYNGEE. The ends were cut back, 3 bases at V and 0 bases at J, with 9 bases in the middle. CDR3 residues: CASSAGQVNTEAFF. The DNA of the CDR3 is TGTGCCAGCAGCGCCGGTCAGGTGAACACTGAAGCTTTCTTT.

Note on this clone: Distinct nucleotide sequences in the sample also encode this CDR3. The CDR3 here is CASSPTGNSGNTIYF. The CDR3 coding sequence is TGTGCCAGCAGCCCAACAGGGAACTCTGGAAACACCATATATTTT. The rearrangement uses TRBV2 and TRBJ1-3; possible D gene TRBD1, 6 bases. This CDR3 region has 15 residues. Deletions cut 6 bases from V and 0 bases from J, with 12 bases between. Germline lookup yields CDR1 SNHLY and CDR2 FYNNEI.

This clone was detected a few times. V usage is TRBV5-1 and J usage is TRBJ2-3; 8 bases map to TRBD1. This CDR3 has 17 amino acids. The germline CDR1 and CDR2 sequences are SGHRS and YFSETQ. With V trimmed by 4 bases and J by 1 base, 11 bases remained unmatched. This CDR3 is CASSQGQGADGTDTQYF. CDR3 bases: TGCGCCAGCAGCCAAGGACAGGGTGCAGACGGCACAGATACGCAGTATTTT. The full variable domain, rest sourced from reference TRBV5-1 and TRBJ2-3, is KAGVTQTPRYLIKTRGQQVTLSCSPISGHRSVSWYQQTPGQGLQFLFEYFSETQRNKGNFPGRFSGRQFSNSRSEMNVSTLELGDSALYLCASSQGQGADGTDTQYFGPGTRLTVL.

The V and J genes are TRBV7-2 and TRBJ2-2, with D possibly TRBD1 on 6 matching bases. The CDR3 is made up of 17 amino acids. Trimming pared 1 base from V and 2 bases from J, leaving 14 bases between. Germline V gives CDR1 SGHTA, CDR2 FQGNSA. Here the CDR3 DNA reads TGTGCCAGCAGCTTAGGTGCCCCCGGGACAAACACCGGGGAGCTGTTTTTT. Amino acids: CASSLGAPGTNTGELFF. The variable domain in full, with the rest retrieved from reference TRBV7-2 and TRBJ2-2, is GAGVSQSPSNKVTEKGKDVELRCDPISGHTALYWYRQSLGQGLEFLIYFQGNSAPDKSGLPSDRFSAERTGGSVSTLTIQRTQQEDSAVYLCASSLGAPGTNTGELFFGEGSRLTVL.

This clone was seen just once. The V call is TRBV7-2, the J call TRBJ1-2; a weak D match, TRBD1 (5 bases). The CDR3 is made up of 16 amino acids. The germline gives CDR1 SGHTA, CDR2 FQGNSA. V was shortened by 1 base and J by 4 bases, with 16 bases between the two germline ends. The CDR3 DNA sequence: TGTGCCAGCAGCTTAGTTAGGCAGGGCTACCTCTATGGCTACACCTTC. This gives the protein CASSLVRQGYLYGYTF. Complete variable domain (other parts from reference TRBV7-2 and TRBJ1-2): GAGVSQSPSNKVTEKGKDVELRCDPISGHTALYWYRQSLGQGLEFLIYFQGNSAPDKSGLPSDRFSAERTGGSVSTLTIQRTQQEDSAVYLCASSLVRQGYLYGYTFGSGTRLTVV.

The gene calls are TRBV7-3 and TRBJ1-2; TRBD1 might be the D (5 bases). CDR3 length equals 13 residues. Germline V gene sequence: CDR1 SGHTA, CDR2 FQGTGA. Trimming pared 5 bases from V and 8 bases from J, leaving 15 bases between. The CDR3 region has the DNA TGTGCCAGCAGCCCAGGGCTGACGGTCGGCTACACCTTC. It encodes CASSPGLTVGYTF.

The rearrangement uses TRBV7-3 and TRBJ2-1, with a weak D call TRBD2 (6 bases). The CDR3 covers 15 residues. Germline V gene lookup returns CDR1 SGHTA and CDR2 FQGTGA. The V end lost 5 bases, the J end lost 0 bases, and 11 bases lay between the germline ends. The CDR3 nucleotides are TGTGCCAGCAGCCAAACGGGGGACTCCTACAATGAGCAGTTCTTC. It translates to CASSQTGDSYNEQFF.

V usage is TRBV5-6 and J usage is TRBJ2-7; TRBD1 agrees at 9 bases. The CDR3 length is 14 residues. V shed 0 bases, J shed 3 bases, and the junction held 1 base outside the gene matches. Germline V gene data show CDR1 as SGHDT and CDR2 as YYEEEE. CDR3 residues: CASSLVGQGYEQYF. The DNA of the CDR3 is TGTGCCAGCAGCTTGGTGGGACAGGGCTACGAGCAGTACTTC. The full variable domain, completed using reference TRBV5-6 and TRBJ2-7, is DAGVTQSPTHLIKTRGQQVTLRCSPKSGHDTVSWYQQALGQGPQFIFQYYEEEERQRGNFPDRFSGHQFPNYSSELNVNALLLGDSALYLCASSLVGQGYEQYFGPGTRLTVT.

CDR3 sequence: CASSLAGGTEAFF. CDR3 sequence (DNA): TGTGCCAGCAGTTTAGCAGGGGGTACTGAAGCTTTCTTT. The V gene is TRBV12-3 or TRBV12-4, the J gene TRBJ1-1; D may be TRBD1 (6 bases). V was clipped by 0 bases and J by 5 bases, with 7 bases between them. The CDR3 spans 13 residues.

The chain has TRBV25-1 and TRBJ1-1, with TRBD1 identical over 10 bases. The CDR3 consists of 12 residues. The trim removed 6 bases at V and 8 bases at J, leaving 3 bases unmatched. Germline V lookup: CDR1 MGHDK, CDR2 SYGVNS. The CDR3: CASREGQGEAFF. CDR3 coding DNA: TGTGCCAGCAGGGAGGGACAGGGGGAAGCTTTCTTT.

The chain couples TRBV19 to TRBJ2-7; D is possibly TRBD1 (5 bases). Trimming removed 4 bases at V and 5 bases at J, with 9 bases between. CDR1 LNHDA and CDR2 SQIVND come from the germline V gene (reference sequence). This CDR3 is built from 12 residues. The CDR3 protein is CASSNQGDEQYF. DNA of the CDR3: TGTGCCAGTAGTAACCAGGGCGACGAGCAGTACTTC.

The DNA for the CDR3 is TGTGCCTGGATTGCCCGGGACAGGCGGGATACGCAGTATTTT. Translated: CAWIARDRRDTQYF. J is TRBJ2-3 and V is TRBV30, with 8 bases aligning to TRBD1. This CDR3 comprises 14 residues. Germline-derived CDR1 and CDR2 are GTSNPN and SVGIG (reference sequence). With 4 bases clipped from V and 6 bases from J, the junction kept 9 bases outside the gene matches.

The chain is built from TRBV5-1 and TRBJ2-5; TRBD2 matches 10 bases. The CDR3 length is 15 residues. V lost 4 bases, J lost 2 bases, and 5 bases stayed unmatched. Germline assignment: CDR1 SGHRS and CDR2 YFSETQ. In nucleotides, the CDR3 is TGCGCCAGCAGCGTTGGACTAGCGGAGCAAGAGACCCAGTACTTC. This codes for CASSVGLAEQETQYF.

The J gene is TRBJ2-7, the V gene TRBV2; the D gene is possibly TRBD2 (5 bases). The CDR3 has 15 amino acids. Trimming pared 6 bases from V and 0 bases from J, leaving 15 bases between. The V gene's germline CDR1 is SNHLY and CDR2 FYNNEI. The CDR3, as DNA: TGTGCCAGCAGATCTCGGACTGGAAGCTCCTACGAGCAGTACTTC. Translated: CASRSRTGSSYEQYF.

This chain connects TRBV3-1 (or the pseudogene TRBV3-2) to TRBJ1-1; no clear D gene. The germline V and J ends were trimmed by 5 bases and 1 base, with 5 bases remaining between them. This CDR3 has 12 amino acids. Germline lookup yields CDR1 LGHDT and CDR2 YNNKEL (reference sequence). CDR3 bases: TGTGCCAGCAGCTGGGCGAACACTGAAGCTTTCTTT. Translated, it gives CASSWANTEAFF.

The rearrangement links TRBV18 to TRBJ2-4; 7 bases map to TRBD1. Germline assignment: CDR1 KGHSH and CDR2 LQKENI. The V and J ends lost 6 bases and 5 bases, in that order; junction bases with no gene match: 7. CDR3 size: 14 residues. CDR3 nucleotide sequence: TGTGCCAGCTCCCCGGGACAGTCGCAAAACATTCAGTACTTC. Its translation is CASSPGQSQNIQYF. The complete variable domain, with remaining parts taken from reference TRBV18 and TRBJ2-4, reads NAGVMQNPRHLVRRRGQEARLRCSPMKGHSHVYWYRQLPEEGLKFMVYLQKENIIDESGMPKERFSAEFPKEGPSILRIQQVVRGDSAAYFCASSPGQSQNIQYFGAGTRLSVL.

The chain combines TRBV3-1 (or the pseudogene TRBV3-2) with TRBJ2-1, with TRBD2 matching 8 bases. Per germline, CDR1 LGHDT and CDR2 YNNKEL (reference sequence). The CDR3 is 16 amino acids. The J segment lost 4 bases and the V segment lost 4 bases, leaving 9 bases of the junction unmatched. Written as DNA, the CDR3 is TGTGCCAGCAGCCCGCCCCCGGTAGCGGGGTACAATGAGCAGTTCTTC. Translated, it gives CASSPPPVAGYNEQFF.